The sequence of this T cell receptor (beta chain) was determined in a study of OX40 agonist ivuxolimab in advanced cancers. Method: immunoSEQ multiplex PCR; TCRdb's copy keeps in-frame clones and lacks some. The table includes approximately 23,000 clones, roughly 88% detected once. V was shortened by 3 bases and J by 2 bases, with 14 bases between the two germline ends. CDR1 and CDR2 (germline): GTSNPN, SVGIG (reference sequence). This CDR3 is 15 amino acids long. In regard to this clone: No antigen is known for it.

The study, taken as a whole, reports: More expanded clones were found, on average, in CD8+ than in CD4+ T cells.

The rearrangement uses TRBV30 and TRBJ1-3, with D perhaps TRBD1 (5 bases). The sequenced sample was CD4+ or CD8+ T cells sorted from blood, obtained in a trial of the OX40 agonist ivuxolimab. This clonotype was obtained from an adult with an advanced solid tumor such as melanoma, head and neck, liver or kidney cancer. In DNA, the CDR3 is TGTGCCTGGAGGGGGAAGGGGTTGGCTGGAAACACCATATATTTT. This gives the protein CAWRGKGLAGNTIYF.